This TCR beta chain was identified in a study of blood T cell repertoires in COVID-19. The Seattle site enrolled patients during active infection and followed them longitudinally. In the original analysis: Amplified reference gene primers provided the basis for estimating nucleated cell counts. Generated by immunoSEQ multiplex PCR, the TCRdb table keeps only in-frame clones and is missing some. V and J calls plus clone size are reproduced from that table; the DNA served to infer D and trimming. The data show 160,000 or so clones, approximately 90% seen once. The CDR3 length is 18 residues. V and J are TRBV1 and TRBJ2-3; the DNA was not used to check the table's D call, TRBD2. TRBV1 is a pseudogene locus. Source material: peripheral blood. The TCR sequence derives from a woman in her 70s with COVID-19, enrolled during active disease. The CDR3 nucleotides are TGCACCAGCAGCCAAGGGTCAAGCGGGGGGCATTGCACAGATACGCAGTATTTT. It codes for CTSSQGSSGGHCTDTQYF.